Listed here is a single T cell receptor (beta chain). Original analysis: Nucleated cell number was recorded as an estimate derived from reference gene primer amplification. Only in-frame clones appear in the TCRdb table, and some are missing; sequencing was by immunoSEQ multiplex PCR. V and J calls and clone size come straight from that table; D and trimming were deduced from the DNA. The data contain over 200,000 clones, approximately 88% of them seen just once; the ten biggest clones take up around 3.8%. This record belongs to a study of blood T cell repertoires in COVID-19. Study overall: Both acute and convalescent COVID-19 samples were obtained from the United States, Italy and Spain.

Germline assignment: CDR1 SGHRS and CDR2 YFSETQ. Losses at the gene ends were 4 bases for V and 5 bases for J; bases not matched to a gene: 5. This CDR3 contains 13 residues. Participants reported their clinical history, and cohort assignment relied on those reports. Sequences were obtained from PBMCs or T cells enriched from blood (not recorded which). The genes are TRBV5-1 and TRBJ2-5; TRBD2 aligns across 7 bases. This receptor was taken from a woman in her 30s who had been exposed to COVID-19. This chain's CDR3 is CASSGGTKETQYF. CDR3 sequence (DNA): TGCGCCAGCAGCGGCGGGACTAAGGAGACCCAGTACTTC.